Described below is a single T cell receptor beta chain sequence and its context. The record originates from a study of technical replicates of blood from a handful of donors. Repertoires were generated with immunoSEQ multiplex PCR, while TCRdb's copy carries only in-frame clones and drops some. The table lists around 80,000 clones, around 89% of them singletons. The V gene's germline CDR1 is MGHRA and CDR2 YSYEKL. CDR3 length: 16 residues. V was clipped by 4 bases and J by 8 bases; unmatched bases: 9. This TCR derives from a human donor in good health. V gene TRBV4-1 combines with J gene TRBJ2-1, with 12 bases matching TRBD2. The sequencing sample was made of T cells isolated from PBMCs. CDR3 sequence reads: CASSLAGTSGYYEQFF. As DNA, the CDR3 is TGCGCCAGCAGCCTTGCCGGGACTAGCGGGTACTATGAGCAGTTCTTC.